This T cell receptor beta chain is drawn from a study of T cell responses to AZD1222 COVID-19 vaccine. Notes on the study in general: Only five or six AZD1222 recipients were seropositive at baseline.

The method was immunoSEQ multiplex PCR; TCRdb's version includes in-frame clones alone and lacks a portion of them. The sample has 25,000 to 35,000 clones, approximately 88% seen once. V was cut by 7 bases and J by 7 bases, with 13 bases left in between. Germline V gene lookup returns CDR1 MDHEN and CDR2 SYDVKM. The CDR3 consists of 12 residues. Remarks on this clone: The target antigen is unknown.

V is TRBV28 and J is TRBJ1-2, with D possibly being TRBD1 (6 bases). Sequencing was performed on peripheral blood, taken on day 0 of AZD1222 vaccination. The receptor's source is an adult in good health. CDR3 nucleotides: TGTGCCAGCATGGGAGGGGACACTGGCTACACCTTC. This codes for CASMGGDTGYTF.